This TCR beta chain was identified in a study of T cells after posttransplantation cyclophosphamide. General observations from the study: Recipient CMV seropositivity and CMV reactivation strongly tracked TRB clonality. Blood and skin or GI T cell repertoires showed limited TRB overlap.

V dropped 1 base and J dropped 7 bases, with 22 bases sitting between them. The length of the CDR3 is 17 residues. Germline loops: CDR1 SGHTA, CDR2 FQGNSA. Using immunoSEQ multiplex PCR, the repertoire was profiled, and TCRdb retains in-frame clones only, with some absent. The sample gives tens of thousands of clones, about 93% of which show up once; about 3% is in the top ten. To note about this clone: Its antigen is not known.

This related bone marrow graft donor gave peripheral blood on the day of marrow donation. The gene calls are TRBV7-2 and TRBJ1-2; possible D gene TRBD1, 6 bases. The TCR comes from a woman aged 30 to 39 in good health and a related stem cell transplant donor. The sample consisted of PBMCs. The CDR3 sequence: CASSLGAGAVSVRGYTF. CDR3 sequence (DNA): TGTGCCAGCAGCTTAGGGGCAGGGGCCGTTTCTGTGCGTGGCTACACCTTC. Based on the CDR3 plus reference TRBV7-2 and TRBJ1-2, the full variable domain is GAGVSQSPSNKVTEKGKDVELRCDPISGHTALYWYRQSLGQGLEFLIYFQGNSAPDKSGLPSDRFSAERTGGSVSTLTIQRTQQEDSAVYLCASSLGAGAVSVRGYTFGSGTRLTVV.